One T cell receptor beta chain is described in this entry. Its antigen is still unknown. This specimen comes from a study of a mutant IDH1 vaccine in newly diagnosed glioma. Study-wide context: Treatment recipients were approximately 60% male and about 40% female, and their mean age was about 40 years. Therapy received beforehand was radiotherapy, temozolomide, or both, with most patients given both. Study observations and caveats: Vaccination induced immune responses in 93.3% of patients.

Sample time point: baseline, week 1 (first vaccination visit). Treatment defined: pre-vaccination baseline after standard-of-care therapy. Each tumor in the donors was a new WHO grade 3 or 4 astrocytoma, IDH1-mutant and ATRX-lost. The CDR3 loop spans 17 amino acids. V lost 2 bases, J lost 5 bases, and 7 bases stayed unmatched. Germline V CDR1 and CDR2: PRHDT, FYEKMQ (reference sequence). Assay: immunoSEQ multiplex PCR; the TCRdb copy retains only in-frame clones and omits some. The sample includes under 65,000 clones, roughly 80% seen only once; the top ten take over 1.5%. The sequencing here drew on PBMCs, taken from a glioma patient treated with radiotherapy, temozolomide or both. This rearrangement joins TRBV13 to TRBJ1-5; 12 bases match TRBD1. The TCR sequence derives from a woman aged 40 to 49 with glioma. The CDR3 spells CASSLTSGQGAYQPQHF. As DNA, the CDR3 is TGTGCCAGCAGCTTAACCTCGGGACAGGGGGCTTATCAGCCCCAGCATTTT. The variable domain in full, completed from reference TRBV13 and TRBJ1-5, reads AAGVIQSPRHLIKEKRETATLKCYPIPRHDTVYWYQQGPGQDPQFLISFYEKMQSDKGSIPDRFSAQQFSDYHSELNMSSLELGDSALYFCASSLTSGQGAYQPQHFGDGTRLSIL.